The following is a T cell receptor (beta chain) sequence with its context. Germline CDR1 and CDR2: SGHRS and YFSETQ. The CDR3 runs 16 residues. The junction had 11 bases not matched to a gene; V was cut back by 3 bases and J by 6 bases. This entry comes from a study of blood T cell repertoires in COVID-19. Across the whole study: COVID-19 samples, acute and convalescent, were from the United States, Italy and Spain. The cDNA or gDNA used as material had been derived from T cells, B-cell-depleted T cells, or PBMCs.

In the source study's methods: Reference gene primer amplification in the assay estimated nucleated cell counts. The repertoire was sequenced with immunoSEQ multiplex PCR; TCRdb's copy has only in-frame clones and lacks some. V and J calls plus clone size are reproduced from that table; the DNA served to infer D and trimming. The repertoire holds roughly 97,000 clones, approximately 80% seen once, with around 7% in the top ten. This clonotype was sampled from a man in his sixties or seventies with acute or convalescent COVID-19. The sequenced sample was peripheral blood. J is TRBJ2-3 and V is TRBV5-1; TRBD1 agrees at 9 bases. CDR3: CASSSGGTGSQDTQYF. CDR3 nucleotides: TGCGCCAGCAGCTCGGGCGGGACAGGGTCACAGGATACGCAGTATTTT.